The 12 T cell receptor beta chains listed next were all sequenced from one sample in a study of blood T cell repertoires in COVID-19. Measured with immunoSEQ multiplex PCR; TCRdb has only the in-frame clones, and not every one. The sample contains roughly 400,000 clones, 88% of which appear only once. The sequenced material came from PBMCs or T cells enriched from blood (not recorded which). Every receptor here comes from a woman younger than 35 who had been exposed to COVID-19.

The CDR3 coding sequence is TGCGCCAGCAGCCAAGGGCTAGCGGGGGGGCGGGGGAAAAACATTCAGTACTTC. It codes for CASSQGLAGGRGKNIQYF. This chain links TRBV4-1 with TRBJ2-4; 12 bases are a match to TRBD2. The V gene's germline CDR1 is MGHRA and CDR2 YSYEKL. This CDR3 has 18 residues. The ends lost 1 base at V and 4 bases at J; junction bases unmatched: 8.

This rearrangement joins TRBV29-1 to TRBJ1-1; D may be TRBD1 (6 bases). Germline-derived CDR1 and CDR2 are SQVTM and ANQGSEA. The CDR3 is 11 amino acids. The germline V and J ends were trimmed by 8 bases and 12 bases, with 19 bases remaining between them. CDR3 residues: CSSSGGALSFF. The CDR3 nucleotides are TGCAGCTCCTCCGGGGGGGCCTTATCTTTCTTT. The variable domain in full, completed from reference TRBV29-1 and TRBJ1-1, reads SAVISQKPSRDICQRGTSLTIQCQVDSQVTMMFWYRQQPGQSLTLIATANQGSEATYESGFVIDKFPISRPNLTFSTLTVSNMSPEDSSIYLCSSSGGALSFFGQGTRLTVV.

This clone appeared many times. Other DNA sequences of this sample code for an identical CDR3. The chain has TRBV7-9 and TRBJ2-3; D is unclear. Per the germline V gene, CDR1 is SEHNR and CDR2 is FQNEAQ (reference sequence). V shed 4 bases and J shed 0 bases, with 11 bases lying between them. The CDR3 is 15 amino acids. In DNA, the CDR3 is TGTGCCAGCAGCTCTCGACTGGAAAGCACAGATACGCAGTATTTT. Its protein is CASSSRLESTDTQYF.

In the case of this clone: Being one base from a much bigger clone, this may be a read error. The chain joins TRBV28 to TRBJ1-2; 8 bases fit TRBD1. This CDR3 is 12 amino acids long. J was trimmed by 4 bases and V by 7 bases; bases with no gene match: 2. The germline CDR1 and CDR2 sequences are MDHEN and SYDVKM. The CDR3 reads CASNTGGYGYTF. The CDR3 coding sequence is TGTGCCAGCAATACAGGGGGCTATGGCTACACCTTC.

The chain recombines TRBV5-1 with TRBJ1-4; D unresolved. Germline CDR1 is SGHRS and CDR2 is YFSETQ. V lost 0 bases to trimming and J lost 0 bases, with 9 bases between them. The CDR3 loop spans 16 amino acids. The CDR3 region is CASSLESPATNEKLFF. CDR3 nucleotide sequence: TGCGCCAGCAGCTTGGAGAGCCCTGCAACTAATGAAAAACTGTTTTTT.

The chain combines TRBV18 with TRBJ2-1; a possible D gene is TRBD2 (5 bases). CDR3 size: 14 residues. Trimming took off 2 bases at V and 6 bases at J, with 11 bases between the two ends. Germline values: CDR1 KGHSH, CDR2 LQKENI. The CDR3: CASSPIKEGNEQFF. CDR3 coding DNA: TGTGCCAGCTCACCAATCAAAGAGGGCAATGAGCAGTTCTTC. The entire variable domain, with the rest obtained from reference TRBV18 and TRBJ2-1, is as follows: NAGVMQNPRHLVRRRGQEARLRCSPMKGHSHVYWYRQLPEEGLKFMVYLQKENIIDESGMPKERFSAEFPKEGPSILRIQQVVRGDSAAYFCASSPIKEGNEQFFGPGTRLTVL.

The chain combines TRBV14 with TRBJ2-5; D possibly corresponds to TRBD2 (5 bases). Germline CDR1 is SGHDN and CDR2 is FVKESK. The CDR3 spans 16 residues. With 0 bases removed from V and 6 bases from J, the gap between germline ends came to 17 bases. CDR3 loop: CASSQDFLEGKKTQYF. CDR3 nucleotide sequence: TGTGCCAGCAGCCAAGACTTTTTAGAGGGAAAGAAGACCCAGTACTTC. Supplemented by reference TRBV14 and TRBJ2-5, the full variable domain reads EAGVTQFPSHSVIEKGQTVTLRCDPISGHDNLYWYRRVMGKEIKFLLHFVKESKQDESGMPNNRFLAERTGGTYSTLKVQPAELEDSGVYFCASSQDFLEGKKTQYFGPGTRLLVL.

The rearrangement links TRBV20-1 to TRBJ2-1, with 10 bases matching TRBD2. CDR1 and CDR2 (germline): DFQATT, SNEGSKA (reference sequence). The CDR3 is 13 amino acids. V was clipped by 3 bases and J by 7 bases; unmatched bases: 3. CDR3 coding DNA: TGCAGTGCTAGTTTAGCGGGAGGAAATGAGCAGTTCTTC. Its translation: CSASLAGGNEQFF.

J is TRBJ1-2 and V is TRBV10-2, with a weak D call TRBD1 (5 bases). The germline V gene has CDR1 WSHSY and CDR2 SAAADI. V gave up 2 bases and J gave up 7 bases, with 14 bases separating them. This CDR3 is built from 14 residues. The chain's CDR3 is CASSEPNAGPGYTF. DNA for the CDR3: TGCGCCAGCAGTGAGCCGAACGCAGGGCCTGGCTACACCTTC.

The rearrangement uses TRBV9 and TRBJ1-2; 7 bases line up with TRBD1. Per germline, CDR1 SGDLS and CDR2 YYNGEE. This CDR3 is built from 16 residues. With 3 bases clipped from V and 2 bases from J, the junction kept 10 bases outside the gene matches. In nucleotides, the CDR3 is TGTGCCAGCAGCGCCACCCCCTTGACAGGGAACTATGGCTACACCTTC. Residues: CASSATPLTGNYGYTF.

The chain employs TRBV4-2 and TRBJ1-2; 11 bases are shared with TRBD1. CDR1 LGHNA and CDR2 YNFKEQ come from the germline V gene. This CDR3 has 15 amino acids. The V gene end was trimmed by 5 bases and the J gene end by 4 bases; junction bases not matched to a gene: 6. In DNA, the CDR3 is TGTGCCAGCAGCTCACCCGGGACAGGGGGCTATGGCTACACCTTC. It is translated as CASSSPGTGGYGYTF.

The V and J genes are TRBV10-2 and TRBJ2-1, with D tentatively TRBD2 (6 bases). The length of the CDR3 is 16 residues. The V end lost 0 bases, the J end lost 2 bases, and 11 bases lay between the germline ends. Looked up from germline, CDR1 is WSHSY and CDR2 is SAAADI. CDR3 sequence reads: CASSESWDSPYNEQFF. The CDR3 DNA reads TGCGCCAGCAGTGAGTCTTGGGACTCTCCCTACAATGAGCAGTTCTTC.